The T cell receptor beta chain described here comes from a study of response to subunit inactivated influenza vaccine. TCRdb recomputed calls from the RT-PCR reads with MiXCR, one row per CDR3 protein. The sample includes approximately 310,000 distinct CDR3 sequences, around a fifth of them seen just once. This clonotype was counted between two and nine times. The antigen is undetermined. The CDR3 is made up of 10 amino acids. Whole-study findings and limits: Each seasonal influenza vaccination, the authors suggested, recruits few new T cells.

The chain employs TRBV21-1 and TRBJ2-1. TRBV21-1 is given as a pseudogene. The sequenced sample was PBMCs from blood, obtained roughly 20 months after vaccination. The source is a man aged 45 to 70 who received an inactivated influenza vaccine. CDR3 coding DNA: TGTGCCAGCAGTGAAGGGTCGCAGTTCTTC. Residues: CASSEGSQFF.